These T cell receptor beta chains were read from a single sample in a study of graft-versus-host responses after intestinal transplantation. The assay was immunoSEQ multiplex PCR, and TCRdb's table has in-frame clones only and misses some. The profile shows under 100,000 clones, around 93% of them singletons. These TCRs' antigens remain unknown. The material sequenced was unstimulated CD8+ T cells sorted from spleen or lymph node cells, taken before transplant. All receptors come from a human donor who was the organ donor for an intestinal transplant. Both conserved end residues are part of each CDR3. D genes are given only for firm matches. A row's size may be missing; if present it is once, few, many or a size class.

d_gene: .; abundance: once; v_gene: TRBV4-3; j_gene: TRBJ1-6; CDR3aa: CASSQGTSARNSPLHF; CDR3nt: TGCGCCAGCAGCCAAGGGACTTCCGCTCGTAATTCACCCCTCCACTTT
d_gene: TRBD1; abundance: .; v_gene: TRBV13; j_gene: TRBJ2-7; CDR3aa: CASSSTGEKGSYEQYF; CDR3nt: TGTGCCAGCAGCTCAACAGGGGAAAAGGGTTCCTACGAGCAGTACTTC
d_gene: .; abundance: .; v_gene: TRBV2; j_gene: TRBJ2-3; CDR3aa: CASDQVGGPTDTQYF; CDR3nt: TGTGCCAGCGATCAGGTCGGGGGGCCCACAGATACGCAGTATTTT
d_gene: .; abundance: .; v_gene: TRBV29-1; j_gene: TRBJ1-1; CDR3aa: CSVEGTDTEAFF; CDR3nt: TGCAGCGTTGAAGGGACAGACACTGAAGCTTTCTTT
d_gene: TRBD1; abundance: once; v_gene: TRBV2; j_gene: TRBJ1-1; CDR3aa: CASSLSTGGRNTEAFF; CDR3nt: TGTGCCAGCAGCCTCTCTACAGGGGGGAGGAACACTGAAGCTTTCTTT
d_gene: .; abundance: .; v_gene: TRBV7-6; j_gene: TRBJ1-1; CDR3aa: CASSLGWGEYTEAFF; CDR3nt: TGTGCCAGCAGCTTAGGCTGGGGAGAGTACACTGAAGCTTTCTTT
d_gene: .; abundance: .; v_gene: TRBV4-1; j_gene: TRBJ2-7; CDR3aa: CASSQDPPYGGAGEQYF; CDR3nt: TGCGCCAGCAGCCAAGATCCACCTTATGGGGGGGCGGGTGAGCAGTACTTC
d_gene: .; abundance: .; v_gene: TRBV4-2; j_gene: TRBJ2-5; CDR3aa: CASSQDLWGPLMSQYF; CDR3nt: TGTGCCAGCAGCCAAGATCTGTGGGGGCCCCTAATGTCCCAGTACTTC
d_gene: TRBD1; abundance: .; v_gene: TRBV27; j_gene: TRBJ2-5; CDR3aa: CASSWGQGGETQYF; CDR3nt: TGTGCCAGCAGTTGGGGACAGGGGGGAGAGACCCAGTACTTC
d_gene: .; abundance: .; v_gene: TRBV19; j_gene: TRBJ2-7; CDR3aa: CASSFGTPPYEQYF; CDR3nt: TGTGCCAGTAGTTTTGGGACTCCCCCGTACGAGCAGTACTTC
d_gene: TRBD1; abundance: few; v_gene: TRBV7-9; j_gene: TRBJ1-1; CDR3aa: CASSWTGAEAFF; CDR3nt: TGTGCCAGCAGCTGGACAGGGGCTGAAGCTTTCTTT
d_gene: TRBD2; abundance: .; v_gene: TRBV7-3; j_gene: TRBJ2-5; CDR3aa: CASSLGGEETQYF; CDR3nt: TGTGCCAGCAGCTTAGGGGGGGAAGAGACCCAGTACTTC
d_gene: TRBD1; abundance: .; v_gene: TRBV9; j_gene: TRBJ1-2; CDR3aa: CASSGDTGGSYGYTF; CDR3nt: TGTGCCAGCAGCGGAGATACAGGGGGCAGCTATGGCTACACCTTC
d_gene: TRBD1; abundance: .; v_gene: TRBV19; j_gene: TRBJ1-2; CDR3aa: CASSWGQGAYGYTF; CDR3nt: TGTGCCAGTAGTTGGGGACAGGGGGCCTATGGCTACACCTTC
d_gene: TRBD2; abundance: .; v_gene: TRBV28; j_gene: TRBJ2-5; CDR3aa: CASSLGGGLGQETQYF; CDR3nt: TGTGCCAGCAGTTTAGGCGGGGGGCTGGGCCAAGAGACCCAGTACTTC
d_gene: .; abundance: .; v_gene: TRBV7-9; j_gene: TRBJ1-1; CDR3aa: CASTRGRTEAFF; CDR3nt: TGTGCCAGCACCAGGGGTAGGACTGAAGCTTTCTTT
d_gene: .; abundance: .; v_gene: TRBV6-1; j_gene: TRBJ1-2; CDR3aa: CASSVSVGLDYGYTF; CDR3nt: TGTGCCAGCAGTGTATCGGTGGGGCTTGACTATGGCTACACCTTC
d_gene: .; abundance: .; v_gene: TRBV27; j_gene: TRBJ2-3; CDR3aa: CASSDLAPRTDTQYF; CDR3nt: TGTGCCAGCAGTGATCTAGCGCCCCGCACAGATACGCAGTATTTT
d_gene: .; abundance: few; v_gene: TRBV19; j_gene: TRBJ2-1; CDR3aa: CASSWGAYNEQFF; CDR3nt: TGTGCCAGTAGTTGGGGGGCCTACAATGAGCAGTTCTTC
d_gene: TRBD2; abundance: .; v_gene: TRBV27; j_gene: TRBJ2-1; CDR3aa: CATFTGGAENEQFF; CDR3nt: TGTGCCACCTTCACCGGGGGGGCCGAGAATGAGCAGTTCTTC
d_gene: .; abundance: .; v_gene: TRBV5-6; j_gene: TRBJ1-1; CDR3aa: CASTLMNTEAFF; CDR3nt: TGTGCCAGCACCCTTATGAACACTGAAGCTTTCTTT
d_gene: TRBD1; abundance: .; v_gene: TRBV18; j_gene: TRBJ1-5; CDR3aa: CASSHTGTGGFRPQHF; CDR3nt: TGTGCCAGCTCTCACACCGGGACAGGGGGTTTTAGGCCCCAGCATTTT
d_gene: TRBD1; abundance: .; v_gene: TRBV4-1; j_gene: TRBJ2-7; CDR3aa: CASSHLNSGGFDEQYF; CDR3nt: TGCGCCAGCAGCCACTTAAACTCAGGGGGCTTCGACGAGCAGTACTTC